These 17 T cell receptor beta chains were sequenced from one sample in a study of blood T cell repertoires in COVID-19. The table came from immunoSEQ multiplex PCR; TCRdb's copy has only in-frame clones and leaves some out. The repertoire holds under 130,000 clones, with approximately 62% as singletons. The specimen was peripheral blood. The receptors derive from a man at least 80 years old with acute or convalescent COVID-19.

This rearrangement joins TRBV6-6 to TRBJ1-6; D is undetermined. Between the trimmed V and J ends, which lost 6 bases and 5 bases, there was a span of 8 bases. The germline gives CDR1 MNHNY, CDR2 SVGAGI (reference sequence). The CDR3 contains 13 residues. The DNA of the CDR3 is TGTGCCAGCAGCCGGGAAAATAATTCACCCCTCCACTTT. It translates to CASSRENNSPLHF.

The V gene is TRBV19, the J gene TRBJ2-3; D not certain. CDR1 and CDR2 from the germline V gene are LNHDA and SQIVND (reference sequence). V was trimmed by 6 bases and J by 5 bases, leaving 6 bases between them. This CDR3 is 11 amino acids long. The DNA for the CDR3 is TGTGCCAGTAGCTCGGTAGATACGCAGTATTTT. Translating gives CASSSVDTQYF.

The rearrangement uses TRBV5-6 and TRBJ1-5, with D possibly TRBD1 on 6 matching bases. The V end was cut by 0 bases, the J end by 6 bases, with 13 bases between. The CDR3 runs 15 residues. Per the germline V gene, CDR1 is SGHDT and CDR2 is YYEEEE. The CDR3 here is CASSLAPGEGQPQHF. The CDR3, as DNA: TGTGCCAGCAGCTTGGCTCCAGGGGAGGGTCAGCCCCAGCATTTT.

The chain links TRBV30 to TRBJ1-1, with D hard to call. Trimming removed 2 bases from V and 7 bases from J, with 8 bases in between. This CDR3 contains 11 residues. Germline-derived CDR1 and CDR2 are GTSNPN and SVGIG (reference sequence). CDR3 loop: CAWSPAREAFF. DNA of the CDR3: TGTGCCTGGAGTCCCGCGCGTGAAGCTTTCTTT.

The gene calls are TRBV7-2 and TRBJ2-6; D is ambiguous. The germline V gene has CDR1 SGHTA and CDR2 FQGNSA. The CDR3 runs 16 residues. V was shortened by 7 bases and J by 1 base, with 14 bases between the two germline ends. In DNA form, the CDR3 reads TGTGCCAGCACCCCCGTCTCAGGTTCTGGGGCCAACGTCCTGACTTTC. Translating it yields CASTPVSGSGANVLTF.

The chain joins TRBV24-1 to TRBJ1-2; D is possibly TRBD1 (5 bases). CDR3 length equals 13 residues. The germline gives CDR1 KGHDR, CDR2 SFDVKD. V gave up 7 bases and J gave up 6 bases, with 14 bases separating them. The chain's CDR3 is CATSSSDSNGYTF. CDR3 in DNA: TGTGCCACCAGCAGCTCCGACAGTAATGGCTACACCTTC.

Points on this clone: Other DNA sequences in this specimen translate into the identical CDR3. In nucleotides, the CDR3 is TGTGCCAGCAGTTTCCAGGGGACCACCGGGGAGCTGTTTTTT. Its protein is CASSFQGTTGELFF. The V gene is TRBV7-2, the J gene TRBJ2-2, with D perhaps matching TRBD1 (6 bases). This CDR3 is 14 amino acids long. V lost 6 bases and J lost 4, with 12 bases in between. Germline-derived CDR1 and CDR2 are SGHTA and FQGNSA.

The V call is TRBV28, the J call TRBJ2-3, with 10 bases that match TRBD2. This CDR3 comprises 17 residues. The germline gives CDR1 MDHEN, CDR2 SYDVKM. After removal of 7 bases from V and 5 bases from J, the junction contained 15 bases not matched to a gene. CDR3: CASTGTSGKIGGDTQYF. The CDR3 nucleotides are TGTGCCAGCACCGGAACTAGCGGGAAAATCGGAGGAGATACGCAGTATTTT.

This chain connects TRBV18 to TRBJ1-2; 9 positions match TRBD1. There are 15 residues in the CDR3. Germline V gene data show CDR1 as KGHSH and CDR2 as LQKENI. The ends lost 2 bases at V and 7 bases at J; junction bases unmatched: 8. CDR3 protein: CASSPNTGGSVGYTF. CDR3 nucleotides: TGTGCCAGCTCACCAAATACAGGGGGCTCTGTTGGCTACACCTTC.

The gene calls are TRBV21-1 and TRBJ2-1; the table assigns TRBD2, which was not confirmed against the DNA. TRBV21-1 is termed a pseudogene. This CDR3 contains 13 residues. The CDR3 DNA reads TGTGCCAGCAGCAAATTAGTCGGGAATGAGCAGTTCTTC. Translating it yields CASSKLVGNEQFF.

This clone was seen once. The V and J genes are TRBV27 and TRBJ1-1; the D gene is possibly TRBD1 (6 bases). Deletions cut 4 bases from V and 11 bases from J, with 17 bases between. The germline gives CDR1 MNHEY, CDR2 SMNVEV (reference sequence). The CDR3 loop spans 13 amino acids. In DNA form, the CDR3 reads TGTGCCAGCAGTTCAAAGGGGGAGAGGACGGCTTTCTTT. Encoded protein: CASSSKGERTAFF.

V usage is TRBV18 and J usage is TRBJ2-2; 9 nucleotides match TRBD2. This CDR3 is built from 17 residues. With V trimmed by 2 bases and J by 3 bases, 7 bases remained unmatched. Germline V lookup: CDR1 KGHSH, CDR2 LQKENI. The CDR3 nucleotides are TGTGCCAGCTCACCATCAAGCGGGAGGAAGTACACCGGGGAGCTGTTTTTT. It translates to CASSPSSGRKYTGELFF.

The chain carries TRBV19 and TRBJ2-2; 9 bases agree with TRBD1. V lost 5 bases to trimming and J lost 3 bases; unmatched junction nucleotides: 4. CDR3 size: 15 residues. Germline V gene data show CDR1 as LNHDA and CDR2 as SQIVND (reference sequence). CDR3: CASSRWDRDTGELFF. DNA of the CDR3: TGTGCCAGTAGTCGGTGGGACAGGGACACCGGGGAGCTGTTTTTT. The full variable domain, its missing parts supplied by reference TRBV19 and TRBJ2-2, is DGGITQSPKYLFRKEGQNVTLSCEQNLNHDAMYWYRQDPGQGLRLIYYSQIVNDFQKGDIAEGYSVSREKKESFPLTVTSAQKNPTAFYLCASSRWDRDTGELFFGEGSRLTVL.

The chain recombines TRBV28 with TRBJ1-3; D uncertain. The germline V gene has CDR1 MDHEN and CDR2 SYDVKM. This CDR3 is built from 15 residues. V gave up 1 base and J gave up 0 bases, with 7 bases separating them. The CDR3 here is CASSLSYSSGNTIYF. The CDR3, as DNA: TGTGCCAGCAGTTTATCCTACAGCTCTGGAAACACCATATATTTT.

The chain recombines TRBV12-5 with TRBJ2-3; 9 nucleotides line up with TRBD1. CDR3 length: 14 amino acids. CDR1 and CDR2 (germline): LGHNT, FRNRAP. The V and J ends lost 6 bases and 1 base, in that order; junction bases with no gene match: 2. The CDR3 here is CASGTGGGTDTQYF. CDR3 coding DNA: TGTGCTAGTGGGACAGGGGGAGGCACAGATACGCAGTATTTT.

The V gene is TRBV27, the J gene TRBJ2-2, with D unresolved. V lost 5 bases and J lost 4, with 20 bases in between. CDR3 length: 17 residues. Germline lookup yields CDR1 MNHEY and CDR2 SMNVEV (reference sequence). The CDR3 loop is CASSPYQDSVRTGELFF. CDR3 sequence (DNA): TGTGCCAGCAGTCCCTACCAAGACTCCGTTCGCACCGGGGAGCTGTTTTTT.

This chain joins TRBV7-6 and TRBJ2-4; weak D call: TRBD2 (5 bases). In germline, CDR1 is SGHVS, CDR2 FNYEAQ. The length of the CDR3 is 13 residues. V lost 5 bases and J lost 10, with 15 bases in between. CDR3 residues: CASSKGSPGIQYF. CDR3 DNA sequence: TGTGCCAGCAGCAAAGGGAGCCCTGGGATTCAGTACTTC.